What follows describes a single T cell receptor beta chain. How the authors handled the data: Reference gene primers were amplified, and this amplification served to estimate nucleated cell counts. Repertoires were generated with immunoSEQ multiplex PCR, while TCRdb's copy carries only in-frame clones and drops some. D and trimming were read from the DNA, whereas the V and J calls and clone size are those reported in that table. The table shows approximately 20,000 clones, with 80% to 90% occurring only once. The sample is drawn from a study of blood T cell repertoires in COVID-19. As for the study in general: Sites in the United States, Italy and Spain provided acute and convalescent COVID-19 samples. Sources were T cells, B-cell-depleted T cells, or PBMCs; the material itself was cDNA or gDNA.

The TCR comes from a human donor with active COVID-19. The donor label of this sample is uncertain. Input material: peripheral blood.

The chain's CDR3 is CASSQESYEQYF. For the CDR3, the DNA is TGTGCCAGCAGCCAAGAGAGCTACGAGCAGTACTTC. V gene TRBV3-1 (or the pseudogene TRBV3-2) combines with J gene TRBJ2-7; D uncertain. The germline CDR1 and CDR2 sequences are LGHDT and YNNKEL (reference sequence). The CDR3 length is 12 residues. Trimming took off 0 bases at V and 3 bases at J, with 3 bases between the two ends.